The 15 T cell receptor beta chains presented below share a single source sample, sequenced in a study of CD8+ T cells in alopecia areata. Extraction and reverse transcription of RNA yielded cDNA as the sequencing template. Assay: immunoSEQ multiplex PCR; the TCRdb copy retains only in-frame clones and omits some. The profile shows 130,000 to 150,000 clones, around 49% of them singletons. This specimen was CD4+ T cells sorted from blood, taken at week 0. These receptor sequences come from a human donor with alopecia areata.

The chain recombines TRBV28 with TRBJ2-5, with 9 bases that match TRBD1. With 10 bases clipped from V and 9 bases from J, the junction kept 6 bases outside the gene matches. In germline, CDR1 is MDHEN, CDR2 SYDVKM. CDR3 size: 11 residues. CDR3 nucleotide sequence: TGTGCCACTACAGGGGGCGAGGCCCAGTACTTC. Encoded protein: CATTGGEAQYF.

The chain carries TRBV6-5 and TRBJ1-5; D is unclear. CDR1 is MNHEY and CDR2 is SVGAGI in the germline V gene. Deletions cut 6 bases from V and 2 bases from J, with 8 bases between. The CDR3 covers 13 residues. The CDR3 DNA sequence: TGTGCCAGCAGGTCGAGAGGCAATCAGCCCCAGCATTTT. Translation: CASRSRGNQPQHF.

The chain joins TRBV28 to TRBJ2-1; D is unresolved. This CDR3 is 15 amino acids long. Germline CDR1 is MDHEN and CDR2 is SYDVKM. V lost 1 base and J 5 bases, leaving 12 bases between the germline ends. The CDR3 sequence: CASSLLGREDNEQFF. DNA for the CDR3: TGTGCCAGCAGTTTATTAGGGCGCGAGGACAATGAGCAGTTCTTC. Full variable domain (rest looked up from reference TRBV28 and TRBJ2-1): DVKVTQSSRYLVKRTGEKVFLECVQDMDHENMFWYRQDPGLGLRLIYFSYDVKMKEKGDIPEGYSVSREKKERFSLILESASTNQTSMYLCASSLLGREDNEQFFGPGTRLTVL.

The chain combines TRBV7-2 with TRBJ2-7, with D possibly TRBD1 on 7 matching bases. This CDR3 contains 16 residues. Trimming left V 2 bases short and J 1 base short, with 15 bases between. Germline lookup yields CDR1 SGHTA and CDR2 FQGNSA. The CDR3 protein is CASSLLSQGGSYEQYF. In nucleotides, the CDR3 is TGTGCCAGCAGCTTATTGTCCCAGGGGGGATCCTACGAGCAGTACTTC.

This clone was observed a few times. The rearrangement joins TRBV5-8 to TRBJ1-1; no firm D call. The CDR3 runs to 16 residues. The germline CDR1 and CDR2 sequences are SGHTS and YDEGEE. The V end lost 0 bases, the J end lost 0 bases, and 12 bases lay between the germline ends. The CDR3 nucleotides read TGTGCCAGCAGCTTGGTATGGGCCTCTATGAACACTGAAGCTTTCTTT. This codes for CASSLVWASMNTEAFF. The full variable domain, completed using reference TRBV5-8 and TRBJ1-1, is EAGVTQSPTHLIKTRGQQATLRCSPISGHTSVYWYQQALGLGLQFLLWYDEGEERNRGNFPPRFSGRQFPNYSSELNVNALELEDSALYLCASSLVWASMNTEAFFGQGTRLTVV.

The chain has TRBV30 and TRBJ1-3; TRBD1 might be the D (5 bases). V was clipped by 4 bases and J by 4 bases, with 11 bases between them. Germline CDR1 and CDR2: GTSNPN and SVGIG (reference sequence). This CDR3 comprises 13 residues. CDR3 coding DNA: TGTGCCTGGATGGAGACAGCCGGAAACACCATATATTTT. Residues: CAWMETAGNTIYF.

The DNA for the CDR3 is TGTGCCAGCAGTCGGACTAGCAACACAGATACGCAGTATTTT. Amino acids: CASSRTSNTDTQYF. The V and J genes are TRBV9 and TRBJ2-3; 8 nucleotides line up with TRBD2. Germline values: CDR1 SGDLS, CDR2 YYNGEE. The CDR3 has 14 residues. Trimming removed 5 bases from V and 2 bases from J; junction bases left unmatched: 4.

The chain has TRBV19 and TRBJ2-5; D is possibly TRBD2 (5 bases). The germline V gene encodes CDR1 LNHDA and CDR2 SQIVND (reference sequence). Trimming removed 9 bases at V and 5 bases at J, with 7 bases between. The CDR3 is made up of 10 amino acids. CDR3 nucleotide sequence: TGTGCCAGCGGGATTGAGACCCAGTACTTC. It yields the protein CASGIETQYF.

This chain joins TRBV7-2 and TRBJ2-3; TRBD2 agrees at 14 bases. V shed 3 bases, J shed 4 bases, and the junction held 3 bases outside the gene matches. There are 16 residues in the CDR3. CDR1 is SGHTA and CDR2 is FQGNSA in the germline V gene. In nucleotides, the CDR3 is TGTGCCAGCAGCTTTTTGGGACTAGCGGGAGCAGATACGCAGTATTTT. Translation gives CASSFLGLAGADTQYF.

This clone was seen many times. The CDR3, as DNA: TGTGCCATCAGTGAGTCGGCGGGGGCAACGCAGTATTTT. Amino acids: CAISESAGATQYF. The rearrangement uses TRBV10-3 and TRBJ2-3; a weak D match, TRBD2 (7 bases). The length of the CDR3 is 13 residues. From germline, CDR1 is ENHRY and CDR2 SYGVKD. Trimming removed 0 bases from V and 9 bases from J, with 10 bases in between.

This clone was observed a few times. The J gene is TRBJ1-2, the V gene TRBV29-1, with TRBD1 matching 8 bases. Trimming at V came to 6 bases and at J to 2 bases, leaving 5 bases not matched to a gene. The CDR3 loop spans 13 amino acids. Per germline, CDR1 SQVTM and CDR2 ANQGSEA. In DNA, the CDR3 is TGCAGCGTGAACGACAGGGGCAACTATGGCTACACCTTC. Encoded protein: CSVNDRGNYGYTF.

The rearrangement joins TRBV9 to TRBJ2-1; 9 bases map to TRBD2. The CDR3 is 15 amino acids. The junction had 3 bases not matched to a gene; V was cut back by 0 bases and J by 5 bases. Germline-derived CDR1 and CDR2 are SGDLS and YYNGEE. The CDR3 here is CASSVDLAGNNEQFF. The DNA for the CDR3 is TGTGCCAGCAGCGTAGATCTAGCGGGAAACAATGAGCAGTTCTTC.

This clone occurred a few times. The chain has TRBV27 and TRBJ2-7; 10 bases agree with TRBD2. The CDR3 contains 15 residues. V lost 4 bases to trimming and J lost 4 bases; unmatched junction nucleotides: 7. The germline V gene encodes CDR1 MNHEY and CDR2 SMNVEV (reference sequence). The CDR3 DNA reads as TGTGCCAGCAGTTCCCTAGCGGGAGTTTTGTACGAGCAGTACTTC. It translates to CASSSLAGVLYEQYF.

The gene calls are TRBV6-6 and TRBJ2-1; the match to TRBD2 covers 8 bases. CDR3 length: 14 residues. With V trimmed by 2 bases and J by 6 bases, 3 bases remained unmatched. From germline, CDR1 is MNHNY and CDR2 SVGAGI (reference sequence). CDR3 residues: CASSYPGLGNEQFF. CDR3 DNA sequence: TGTGCCAGCAGTTACCCGGGACTAGGCAATGAGCAGTTCTTC.

This sequence joins TRBV29-1 and TRBJ2-7, with D tentatively TRBD2 (6 bases). V lost 8 bases and J 3 bases, leaving 20 bases between the germline ends. CDR1 and CDR2 from the germline V gene are SQVTM and ANQGSEA. CDR3 length: 14 residues. The CDR3 protein is CSIMWGTRHYEQYF. The CDR3 coding sequence is TGCAGCATCATGTGGGGGACTCGTCACTACGAGCAGTACTTC.